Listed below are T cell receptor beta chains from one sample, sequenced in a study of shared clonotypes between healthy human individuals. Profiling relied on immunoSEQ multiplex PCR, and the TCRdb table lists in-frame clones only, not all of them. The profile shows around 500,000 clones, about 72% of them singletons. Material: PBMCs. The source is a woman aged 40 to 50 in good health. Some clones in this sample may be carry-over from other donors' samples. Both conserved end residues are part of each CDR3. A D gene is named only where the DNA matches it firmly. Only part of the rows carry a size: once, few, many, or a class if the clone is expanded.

CDR3nt: TGTGCCTGGGGGGGTGGCCGGACAATCTACAATGAGCAGTTCTTC
CDR3aa: CAWGGGRTIYNEQFF
j_gene: TRBJ2-1
v_gene: TRBV30
d_gene: NA
abundance: NA

CDR3nt: TGTGCCAGCAGTTTCAACAGGGGGCCGGGTTACACTGAAGCTTTCTTT
CDR3aa: CASSFNRGPGYTEAFF
j_gene: TRBJ1-1
v_gene: TRBV28
d_gene: TRBD1
abundance: NA

CDR3nt: TGTGCCAGCAGCTTAACTTGGCCATCCAAGGGCAATCAGCCCCAGCATTTT
CDR3aa: CASSLTWPSKGNQPQHF
j_gene: TRBJ1-5
v_gene: TRBV7-3
d_gene: NA
abundance: NA

CDR3nt: TGCGCCAGCAGCAGGACCGGGACAGGGGAAAATGAGCAGTTCTTC
CDR3aa: CASSRTGTGENEQFF
j_gene: TRBJ2-1
v_gene: TRBV4-1
d_gene: TRBD1
abundance: few

CDR3nt: TGTGCCAGTACCAAGGGACTAGCGGGGGGCTACGAGCAGTACTTC
CDR3aa: CASTKGLAGGYEQYF
j_gene: TRBJ2-7
v_gene: TRBV19
d_gene: TRBD2
abundance: NA

CDR3nt: TGTGCCAGCAGCACCAACAGGGCCGAGCAGTACTTC
CDR3aa: CASSTNRAEQYF
j_gene: TRBJ2-7
v_gene: TRBV27
d_gene: NA
abundance: once

CDR3nt: TGTGCCAGCAGCTCTCCGCCGACTGAGCAGTTCTTC
CDR3aa: CASSSPPTEQFF
j_gene: TRBJ2-1
v_gene: TRBV7-6
d_gene: NA
abundance: NA

CDR3nt: TGTGCCAGCAGTTACGGGACAGGATACAATGAGCAGTTCTTC
CDR3aa: CASSYGTGYNEQFF
j_gene: TRBJ2-1
v_gene: TRBV6-6
d_gene: TRBD1
abundance: NA

CDR3nt: TGTGCCAGCAGCTTAGATTTCTCGGTGGGGTGGAGGACTCGCTACAATGAGCAGTTCTTC
CDR3aa: CASSLDFSVGWRTRYNEQFF
j_gene: TRBJ2-1
v_gene: TRBV11-2
d_gene: NA
abundance: NA

CDR3nt: TGTGCCAGCAGCTCCTCAGGGGGCCCCGTCACCGAGCAGTTCTTC
CDR3aa: CASSSSGGPVTEQFF
j_gene: TRBJ2-1
v_gene: TRBV7-6
d_gene: TRBD1
abundance: NA

CDR3nt: TGTGCCAGCAGTCCCGAGGGCAGTTACTATGGCTACACCTTC
CDR3aa: CASSPEGSYYGYTF
j_gene: TRBJ1-2
v_gene: TRBV7-3
d_gene: NA
abundance: NA

CDR3nt: TGTGCCAGCAGTCACGGACAGGGAGTTCTCTACGAGCAGTACTTC
CDR3aa: CASSHGQGVLYEQYF
j_gene: TRBJ2-7
v_gene: TRBV28
d_gene: TRBD1
abundance: NA

CDR3nt: TGTGCCAGCAGCTACCACAGGGGGCCTTATGGCTACACCTTC
CDR3aa: CASSYHRGPYGYTF
j_gene: TRBJ1-2
v_gene: TRBV7-2
d_gene: TRBD1
abundance: NA

CDR3nt: TGTGCCACCGGGAAGCTAGGGATTGAAGCTTTCTTT
CDR3aa: CATGKLGIEAFF
j_gene: TRBJ1-1
v_gene: TRBV10-3
d_gene: NA
abundance: NA

CDR3nt: TGTGCCAGCAGTGAATGGGGGCCAGCGGGAGCCCAAGAGACCCAGTACTTC
CDR3aa: CASSEWGPAGAQETQYF
j_gene: TRBJ2-5
v_gene: TRBV2
d_gene: TRBD2
abundance: many

CDR3nt: TGTGCCAGCCAAGTATCCGAGTACGAGCAGTACTTC
CDR3aa: CASQVSEYEQYF
j_gene: TRBJ2-7
v_gene: TRBV2
d_gene: NA
abundance: NA

CDR3nt: TGTGCCAGCAGTGCCCGGTGGGGCAATCAGCCCCAGCATTTT
CDR3aa: CASSARWGNQPQHF
j_gene: TRBJ1-5
v_gene: TRBV6-1
d_gene: NA
abundance: once

CDR3nt: TGTGCCAGCAGAAGAGGGACAGAAGATTACGAGCAATACTTC
CDR3aa: CASRRGTEDYEQYF
j_gene: TRBJ2-7
v_gene: TRBV2
d_gene: TRBD1
abundance: NA

CDR3nt: TGTGCCAGCTCACCGGGACCTAACACCGGGGAGCTGTTTTTT
CDR3aa: CASSPGPNTGELFF
j_gene: TRBJ2-2
v_gene: TRBV18
d_gene: NA
abundance: NA

CDR3nt: TGTGCCAGCAGCCCTCGGGGACTAGCGGGAGGGCACGATGAGCAGTTCTTC
CDR3aa: CASSPRGLAGGHDEQFF
j_gene: TRBJ2-1
v_gene: TRBV7-8
d_gene: TRBD2
abundance: once

CDR3nt: TGTGCCAGTAGTATCCGAGGACTCCCCGGGAATGAGCAGTTCTTC
CDR3aa: CASSIRGLPGNEQFF
j_gene: TRBJ2-1
v_gene: TRBV19
d_gene: NA
abundance: NA

CDR3nt: TGTGCCAGCAGCCCCAAGGACAGCTTCTCCTACAATGAGCAGTTCTTC
CDR3aa: CASSPKDSFSYNEQFF
j_gene: TRBJ2-1
v_gene: TRBV7-8
d_gene: NA
abundance: few

CDR3nt: TGCGCCAGCAGCATAGAGTCGGGACAGGGATCCTACGAGCAGTACTTC
CDR3aa: CASSIESGQGSYEQYF
j_gene: TRBJ2-7
v_gene: TRBV5-1
d_gene: TRBD1
abundance: NA

CDR3nt: TGTGCCAGCAGCAGGGGACTCCAATTCGAGACCCAGTACTTC
CDR3aa: CASSRGLQFETQYF
j_gene: TRBJ2-5
v_gene: TRBV28
d_gene: NA
abundance: few

CDR3nt: TGTGCCAGCTCACCGCCACTAGCGGGAATAGGTTTGGAGACCCAGTACTTC
CDR3aa: CASSPPLAGIGLETQYF
j_gene: TRBJ2-5
v_gene: TRBV18
d_gene: TRBD2
abundance: NA

CDR3nt: TGTGCCAGCAGCCTTAGCGGGAAGAACTACGAGCAGTACTTC
CDR3aa: CASSLSGKNYEQYF
j_gene: TRBJ2-7
v_gene: TRBV6-1
d_gene: TRBD2
abundance: NA

CDR3nt: TGTGCCACTGTAGCGGGAGGGCCAAGGAATGAGCAGTTCTTC
CDR3aa: CATVAGGPRNEQFF
j_gene: TRBJ2-1
v_gene: TRBV10-3
d_gene: TRBD2
abundance: NA

CDR3nt: TGTGCCAGCAGCCCCGGGAAGACCTACGAGCAGTACTTC
CDR3aa: CASSPGKTYEQYF
j_gene: TRBJ2-7
v_gene: TRBV27
d_gene: NA
abundance: many

CDR3nt: TGTGCCAGCAGCCCGGGACTAGCGGGAGATACGCAGTATTTT
CDR3aa: CASSPGLAGDTQYF
j_gene: TRBJ2-3
v_gene: TRBV7-3
d_gene: TRBD2
abundance: NA

CDR3nt: TGCGCCAGCAGCTTGGGAATAGGGTTCTCCTACGAGCAGTACTTC
CDR3aa: CASSLGIGFSYEQYF
j_gene: TRBJ2-7
v_gene: TRBV5-1
d_gene: NA
abundance: NA

CDR3nt: TGCAGCGCCGGACGCGGGGCGAACACTGAAGCCTTCTTT
CDR3aa: CSAGRGANTEAFF
j_gene: TRBJ1-1
v_gene: TRBV29-1
d_gene: NA
abundance: NA

CDR3nt: TGTGCCAGCAGCTTAGGACTCGGGCTTTCGAACACTGAAGCTTTCTTT
CDR3aa: CASSLGLGLSNTEAFF
j_gene: TRBJ1-1
v_gene: TRBV13
d_gene: NA
abundance: NA

CDR3nt: TGTGCCATCAGTGAGTCGCTGGACACCCGCGGCGCCCAGCATTTT
CDR3aa: CAISESLDTRGAQHF
j_gene: TRBJ1-5
v_gene: TRBV10-3
d_gene: NA
abundance: NA

CDR3nt: TGTGCCAGCAGTTCCCGGGGGGCGCTTGACTACGAGCAGTACTTC
CDR3aa: CASSSRGALDYEQYF
j_gene: TRBJ2-7
v_gene: TRBV27
d_gene: NA
abundance: NA

CDR3nt: TGCGCCAGCAGCTTGCCAGCCTACGAGCAGTACTTC
CDR3aa: CASSLPAYEQYF
j_gene: TRBJ2-7
v_gene: TRBV5-1
d_gene: NA
abundance: NA

CDR3nt: TGCAGCGGCATTTTGGATGTGGGGACTGAAGCTTTCTTT
CDR3aa: CSGILDVGTEAFF
j_gene: TRBJ1-1
v_gene: TRBV29-1
d_gene: NA
abundance: NA

CDR3nt: TGTGCCAGCAGTTCGGGGGCCGCGAACACCGGGGAGCTGTTTTTT
CDR3aa: CASSSGAANTGELFF
j_gene: TRBJ2-2
v_gene: TRBV6-5
d_gene: NA
abundance: NA

CDR3nt: TGTGCCAGCTCAACCGGGACATCACCTTACGAGCAGTACTTC
CDR3aa: CASSTGTSPYEQYF
j_gene: TRBJ2-7
v_gene: TRBV18
d_gene: NA
abundance: once

CDR3nt: TGTGCCTGGTTCCGCGGTAGCACAGATACGCAGTATTTT
CDR3aa: CAWFRGSTDTQYF
j_gene: TRBJ2-3
v_gene: TRBV30
d_gene: NA
abundance: few

CDR3nt: TGCGCCAGCAGCCCTCGCGGGAGGGCCGTTGATGAGCAGTACTTC
CDR3aa: CASSPRGRAVDEQYF
j_gene: TRBJ2-7
v_gene: TRBV5-1
d_gene: TRBD2
abundance: NA

CDR3nt: TGCGCCAGCCGTGTCGTGTCTGTGTCCGACGAGCAGTACTTC
CDR3aa: CASRVVSVSDEQYF
j_gene: TRBJ2-7
v_gene: TRBV5-1
d_gene: NA
abundance: NA

CDR3nt: TGTGCCAGCAGCTTAGCGAGGGAGACCCAGTACTTC
CDR3aa: CASSLARETQYF
j_gene: TRBJ2-5
v_gene: TRBV7-9
d_gene: NA
abundance: few

CDR3nt: TGCGCCAGCAGCACCGGGACTAGCGGGAGTGTGGATGAGCAGTTCTTC
CDR3aa: CASSTGTSGSVDEQFF
j_gene: TRBJ2-1
v_gene: TRBV5-1
d_gene: TRBD2
abundance: NA

CDR3nt: TGTGCCAGCAGCCTTCTAGAAACTGGAGAGCAGTTCTTC
CDR3aa: CASSLLETGEQFF
j_gene: TRBJ2-1
v_gene: TRBV7-9
d_gene: NA
abundance: few

CDR3nt: TGTGCCAGCAGCTTAAGGGGCCAGACAGGGAATACTGAAGCTTTCTTT
CDR3aa: CASSLRGQTGNTEAFF
j_gene: TRBJ1-1
v_gene: TRBV7-2
d_gene: TRBD1
abundance: NA

CDR3nt: TGTGCCACACAGGAGGTTTCTATGAACACTGAAGCTTTCTTT
CDR3aa: CATQEVSMNTEAFF
j_gene: TRBJ1-1
v_gene: TRBV2
d_gene: NA
abundance: once

CDR3nt: TGTGCCAGCAGCTATCACAGTGTCACCTACGAGCAGTACTTC
CDR3aa: CASSYHSVTYEQYF
j_gene: TRBJ2-7
v_gene: TRBV28
d_gene: NA
abundance: NA

CDR3nt: TGTGCCAGCAGTTCCACAGGGGACACCGGGGAGCTGTTTTTT
CDR3aa: CASSSTGDTGELFF
j_gene: TRBJ2-2
v_gene: TRBV28
d_gene: TRBD1
abundance: NA

CDR3nt: TGTGCCTGGAGTGTAGTCCATGGCACAGATACGCAGTATTTT
CDR3aa: CAWSVVHGTDTQYF
j_gene: TRBJ2-3
v_gene: TRBV30
d_gene: NA
abundance: NA

CDR3nt: TGTGCCAGCAGTCTCCCCGGGGGGGCGGGCTACGAGCAGTACTTC
CDR3aa: CASSLPGGAGYEQYF
j_gene: TRBJ2-7
v_gene: TRBV28
d_gene: TRBD2
abundance: NA

CDR3nt: TGTGCCAGCAGCTTAGACGCGGGGGCCTACGAGCAGTACTTC
CDR3aa: CASSLDAGAYEQYF
j_gene: TRBJ2-7
v_gene: TRBV7-2
d_gene: TRBD2
abundance: NA

CDR3nt: TGTGCCTGGAGCCCCACCGGGACAACTAATGAAAAACTGTTTTTT
CDR3aa: CAWSPTGTTNEKLFF
j_gene: TRBJ1-4
v_gene: TRBV30
d_gene: NA
abundance: NA

CDR3nt: TGTGCCTGGAGGACTAGCGCCTCCGGGCAGTACTTC
CDR3aa: CAWRTSASGQYF
j_gene: TRBJ2-7
v_gene: TRBV30
d_gene: TRBD2
abundance: NA

CDR3nt: TGTGCCACCAGCAGGGGGACTAGCGGGATTGGCGAGCAGTACTTC
CDR3aa: CATSRGTSGIGEQYF
j_gene: TRBJ2-7
v_gene: TRBV15
d_gene: TRBD2
abundance: NA

CDR3nt: TGTGCCAGCAGCCTTGGGACTAGCGGCTCAAATGAGCAGTTCTTC
CDR3aa: CASSLGTSGSNEQFF
j_gene: TRBJ2-1
v_gene: TRBV7-2
d_gene: TRBD2
abundance: NA

CDR3nt: TGCGCCAGCAGCCAAGATCCCACGGGATACGGAGGCCCGAACACCGGGGAGCTGTTTTTT
CDR3aa: CASSQDPTGYGGPNTGELFF
j_gene: TRBJ2-2
v_gene: TRBV4-1
d_gene: NA
abundance: many

CDR3nt: TGTGCCAGCACCTCCCGGGACTTCTACAATGAGCAGTTCTTC
CDR3aa: CASTSRDFYNEQFF
j_gene: TRBJ2-1
v_gene: TRBV13
d_gene: NA
abundance: NA

CDR3nt: TGTGCCTGGAGTGAGGGACTAGCGGGATATATAGATACGCAGTATTTT
CDR3aa: CAWSEGLAGYIDTQYF
j_gene: TRBJ2-3
v_gene: TRBV30
d_gene: TRBD2
abundance: NA

CDR3nt: TGTGCCACCAGCAGATCTGTAGGTACTAGCGGCCACTACGAGCAGTACTTC
CDR3aa: CATSRSVGTSGHYEQYF
j_gene: TRBJ2-7
v_gene: TRBV15
d_gene: TRBD2
abundance: NA

CDR3nt: TGTGCCAGCAGCCAAGAACTGGGGTATAGCAATCAGCCCCAGCATTTT
CDR3aa: CASSQELGYSNQPQHF
j_gene: TRBJ1-5
v_gene: TRBV4-2
d_gene: NA
abundance: once